Reported below is one T cell receptor (beta chain). Its antigen is undetermined. Trimming stripped 5 bases from V and 4 bases from J, with 13 bases between. The CDR3 is made up of 13 amino acids. Germline V lookup: CDR1 GTSNPN, CDR2 SVGIG (reference sequence). This sample was taken from a study of OX40 agonist ivuxolimab in advanced cancers. General study points: With doses of 0.1 to 3.0 mg/kg, CD4+ and CD8+ blood T cells had undergone clonal expansion by week 6.

Sequenced by immunoSEQ multiplex PCR; TCRdb stores in-frame clones only, minus some. The sample yields more than 100,000 clones, around 95% seen once. The starting material was CD4+ or CD8+ T cells sorted from blood, obtained in a trial of the OX40 agonist ivuxolimab. The rearrangement uses TRBV30 and TRBJ2-3, with a possible D match to TRBD2 (5 bases). This clonotype was obtained from an adult with an advanced solid tumor such as melanoma, head and neck, liver or kidney cancer. The CDR3 DNA is TGTGCCTGGGGGAATCAAGCGGCAGATACGCAGTATTTT. Translated, it gives CAWGNQAADTQYF.